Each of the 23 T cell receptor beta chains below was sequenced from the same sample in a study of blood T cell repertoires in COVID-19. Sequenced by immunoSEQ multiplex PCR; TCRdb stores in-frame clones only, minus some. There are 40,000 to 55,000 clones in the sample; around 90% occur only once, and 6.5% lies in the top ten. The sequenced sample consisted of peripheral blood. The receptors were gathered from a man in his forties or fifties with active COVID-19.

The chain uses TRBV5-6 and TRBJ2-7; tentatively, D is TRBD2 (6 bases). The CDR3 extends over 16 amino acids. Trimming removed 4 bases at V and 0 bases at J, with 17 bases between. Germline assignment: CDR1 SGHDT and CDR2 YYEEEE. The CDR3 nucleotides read TGTGCCAGCAGCCCGGCTTTAGGAGGGCGCTCCTACGAGCAGTACTTC. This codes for CASSPALGGRSYEQYF.

CDR3 loop: CASSDPPWAGSYEQYF. In nucleotides, the CDR3 is TGTGCCAGCAGTGATCCCCCATGGGCAGGCTCCTACGAGCAGTACTTC. The rearrangement links TRBV6-1 to TRBJ2-7; D remains unclear. CDR1 is MNHNS and CDR2 is SASEGT in the germline V gene. The V gene lost 3 bases and the J gene lost 0 bases, with 15 bases spanning the gap. The CDR3 is 16 amino acids.

CDR3 coding DNA: TGTGCCAGTCACGACAGGGTGAACACTGAAGCTTTCTTT. The encoded protein is CASHDRVNTEAFF. V usage is TRBV19 and J usage is TRBJ1-1; the match to TRBD1 covers 7 bases. V was clipped by 8 bases and J by 0 bases; unmatched bases: 3. The CDR3 totals 13 residues. Germline V gives CDR1 LNHDA, CDR2 SQIVND (reference sequence).

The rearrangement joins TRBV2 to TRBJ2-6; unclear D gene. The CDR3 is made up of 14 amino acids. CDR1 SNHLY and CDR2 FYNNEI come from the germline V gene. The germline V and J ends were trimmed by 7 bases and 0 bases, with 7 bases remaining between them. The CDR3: CASTSSSGANVLTF. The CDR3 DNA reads TGTGCCAGCACTTCGAGCTCTGGGGCCAACGTCCTGACTTTC. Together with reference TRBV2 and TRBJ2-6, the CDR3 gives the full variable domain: EPEVTQTPSHQVTQMGQEVILRCVPISNHLYFYWYRQILGQKVEFLVSFYNNEISEKSEIFDDQFSVERPDGSNFTLKIRSTKLEDSAMYFCASTSSSGANVLTFGAGSRLTVL.

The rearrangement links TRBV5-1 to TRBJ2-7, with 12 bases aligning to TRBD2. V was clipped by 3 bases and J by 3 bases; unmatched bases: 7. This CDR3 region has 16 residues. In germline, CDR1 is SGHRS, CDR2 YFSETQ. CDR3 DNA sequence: TGCGCCAGCAGCTCCCGACTAGCGGGAGTAGTCTACGAGCAGTACTTC. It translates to CASSSRLAGVVYEQYF.

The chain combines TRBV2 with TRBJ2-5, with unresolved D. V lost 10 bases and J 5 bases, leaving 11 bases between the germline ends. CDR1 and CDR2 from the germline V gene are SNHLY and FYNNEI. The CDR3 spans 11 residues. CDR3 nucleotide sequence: TGTGCCACCAGCTTTCCGGAGACCCAGTACTTC. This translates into CATSFPETQYF.

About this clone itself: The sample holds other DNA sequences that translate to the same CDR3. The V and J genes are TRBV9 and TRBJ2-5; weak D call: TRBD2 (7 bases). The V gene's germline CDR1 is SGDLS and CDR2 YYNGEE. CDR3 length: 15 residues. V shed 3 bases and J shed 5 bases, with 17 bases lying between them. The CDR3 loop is CASSAGGGVLETQYF. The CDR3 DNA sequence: TGTGCCAGCAGCGCCGGAGGGGGGGTTCTGGAGACCCAGTACTTC.

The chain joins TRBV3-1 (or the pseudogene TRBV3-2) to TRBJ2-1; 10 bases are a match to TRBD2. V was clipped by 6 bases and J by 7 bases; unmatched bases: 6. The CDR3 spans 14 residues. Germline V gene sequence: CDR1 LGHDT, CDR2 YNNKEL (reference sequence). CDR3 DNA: TGTGCCAGCAGGATTAGCGGGGGGAATAATGAGCAGTTCTTC. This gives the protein CASRISGGNNEQFF.

The CDR3 here is CASSSGQGPYEQYF. CDR3 bases: TGCGCCAGCAGCTCGGGACAGGGACCCTACGAGCAGTACTTC. This rearrangement joins TRBV5-1 to TRBJ2-7; TRBD1 matches at 9 bases. This CDR3 region has 14 residues. Looked up from germline, CDR1 is SGHRS and CDR2 is YFSETQ. V lost 3 bases and J lost 2; bases outside the gene matches: 3.

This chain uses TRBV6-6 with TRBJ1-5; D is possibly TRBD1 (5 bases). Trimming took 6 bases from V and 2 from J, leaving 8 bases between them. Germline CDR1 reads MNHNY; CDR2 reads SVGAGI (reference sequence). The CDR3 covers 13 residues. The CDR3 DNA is TGTGCCAGCAGCGTAGGGGGCAATCAGCCCCAGCATTTT. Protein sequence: CASSVGGNQPQHF.

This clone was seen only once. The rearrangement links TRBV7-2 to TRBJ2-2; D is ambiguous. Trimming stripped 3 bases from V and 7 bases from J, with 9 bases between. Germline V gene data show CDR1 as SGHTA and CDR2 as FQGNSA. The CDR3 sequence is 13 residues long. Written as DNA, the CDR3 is TGTGCCAGCAGCTTTAGAAACCGCGGGGAGCTGTTTTTT. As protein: CASSFRNRGELFF.

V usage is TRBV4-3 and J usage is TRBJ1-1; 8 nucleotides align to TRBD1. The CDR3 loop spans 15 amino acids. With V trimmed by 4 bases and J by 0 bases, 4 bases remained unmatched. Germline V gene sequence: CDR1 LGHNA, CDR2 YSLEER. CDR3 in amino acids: CASSPRQGMNTEAFF. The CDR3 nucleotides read TGCGCCAGCAGCCCGCGACAGGGGATGAACACTGAAGCTTTCTTT.

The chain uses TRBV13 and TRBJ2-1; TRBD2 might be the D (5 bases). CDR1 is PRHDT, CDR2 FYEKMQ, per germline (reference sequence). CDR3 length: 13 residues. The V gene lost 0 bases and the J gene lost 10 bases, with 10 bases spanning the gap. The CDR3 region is CASSLGRALEQFF. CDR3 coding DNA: TGTGCCAGCAGCTTAGGGAGGGCCCTCGAGCAGTTCTTC.

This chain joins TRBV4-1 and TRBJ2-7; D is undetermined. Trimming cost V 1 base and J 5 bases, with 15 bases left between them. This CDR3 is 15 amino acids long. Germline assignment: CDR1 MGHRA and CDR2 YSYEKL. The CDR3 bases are TGCGCCAGCAGCCAAGCGCCCGGGTTCGGCAACGAGCAGTACTTC. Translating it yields CASSQAPGFGNEQYF.

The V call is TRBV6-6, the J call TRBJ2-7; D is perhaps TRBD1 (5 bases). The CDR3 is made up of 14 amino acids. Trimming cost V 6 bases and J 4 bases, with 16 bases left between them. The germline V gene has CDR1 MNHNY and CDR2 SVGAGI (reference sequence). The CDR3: CASSLGDQSYEQYF. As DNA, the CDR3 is TGTGCCAGCAGCCTAGGGGATCAGTCGTACGAGCAGTACTTC.

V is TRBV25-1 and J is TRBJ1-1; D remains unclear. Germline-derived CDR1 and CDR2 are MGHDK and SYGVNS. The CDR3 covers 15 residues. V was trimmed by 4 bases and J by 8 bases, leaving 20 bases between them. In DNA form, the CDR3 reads TGTGCCAGCAGTGGTTCCCCGACTCTTCGCGTGGAAGCTTTCTTT. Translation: CASSGSPTLRVEAFF. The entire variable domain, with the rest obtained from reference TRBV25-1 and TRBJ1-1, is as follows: EADIYQTPRYLVIGTGKKITLECSQTMGHDKMYWYQQDPGMELHLIHYSYGVNSTEKGDLSSESTVSRIRTEHFPLTLESARPSHTSQYLCASSGSPTLRVEAFFGQGTRLTVV.

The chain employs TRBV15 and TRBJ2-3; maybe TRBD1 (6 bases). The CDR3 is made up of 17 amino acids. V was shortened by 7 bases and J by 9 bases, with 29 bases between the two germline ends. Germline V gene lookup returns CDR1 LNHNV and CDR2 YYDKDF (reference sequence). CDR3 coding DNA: TGTGCCACCATCGACGGCAGGGGCATCCTTAGCCAGGCCACGCAGTATTTT. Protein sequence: CATIDGRGILSQATQYF.

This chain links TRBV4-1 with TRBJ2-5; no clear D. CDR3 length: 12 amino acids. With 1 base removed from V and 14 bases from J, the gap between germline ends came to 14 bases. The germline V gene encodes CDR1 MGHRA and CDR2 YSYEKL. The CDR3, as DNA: TGCGCCAGCAGCCAAGGAGGCAGCGCACCCTACTTC. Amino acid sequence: CASSQGGSAPYF.

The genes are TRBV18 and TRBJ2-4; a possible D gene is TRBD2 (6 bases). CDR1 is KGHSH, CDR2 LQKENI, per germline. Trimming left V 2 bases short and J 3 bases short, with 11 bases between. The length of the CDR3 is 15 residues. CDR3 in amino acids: CASSPGEDGKNIQYF. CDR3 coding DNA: TGTGCCAGCTCACCAGGGGAGGACGGCAAAAACATTCAGTACTTC.

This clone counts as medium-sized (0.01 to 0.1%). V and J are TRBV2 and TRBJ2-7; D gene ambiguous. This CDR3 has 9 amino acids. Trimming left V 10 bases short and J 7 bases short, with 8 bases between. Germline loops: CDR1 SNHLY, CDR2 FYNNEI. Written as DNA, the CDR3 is TGTGCCACTAATGAGGAGCAGTACTTC. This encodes CATNEEQYF. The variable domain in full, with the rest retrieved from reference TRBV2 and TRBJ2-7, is EPEVTQTPSHQVTQMGQEVILRCVPISNHLYFYWYRQILGQKVEFLVSFYNNEISEKSEIFDDQFSVERPDGSNFTLKIRSTKLEDSAMYFCATNEEQYFGPGTRLTVT.

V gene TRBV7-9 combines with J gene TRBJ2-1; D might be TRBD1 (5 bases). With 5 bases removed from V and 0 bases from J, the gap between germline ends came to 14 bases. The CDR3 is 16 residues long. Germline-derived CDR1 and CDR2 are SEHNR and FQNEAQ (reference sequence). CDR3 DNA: TGTGCCAGCAGCCGGCCGGTTGGGGCCTCCTACAATGAGCAGTTCTTC. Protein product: CASSRPVGASYNEQFF.

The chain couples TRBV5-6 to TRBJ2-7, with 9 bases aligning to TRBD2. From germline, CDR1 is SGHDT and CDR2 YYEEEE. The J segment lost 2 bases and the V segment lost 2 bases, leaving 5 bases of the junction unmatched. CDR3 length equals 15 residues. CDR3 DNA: TGTGCCAGCAGCTTCGGCCTAGCGGGACCCTACGAGCAGTACTTC. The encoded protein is CASSFGLAGPYEQYF.

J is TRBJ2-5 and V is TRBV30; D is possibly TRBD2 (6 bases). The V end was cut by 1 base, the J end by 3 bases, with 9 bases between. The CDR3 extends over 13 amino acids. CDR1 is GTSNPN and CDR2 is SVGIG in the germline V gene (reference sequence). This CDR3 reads CAWSGGLEETQYF. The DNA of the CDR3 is TGTGCCTGGAGTGGGGGACTTGAAGAGACCCAGTACTTC.